This TCR beta chain appears in the sequencing data of a study of blood T cell repertoires in COVID-19. At the level of the study: Both acute and convalescent COVID-19 samples were obtained from the United States, Italy and Spain. In each case, the material was cDNA or gDNA derived from T cells, B-cell-depleted T cells, or PBMCs.

V was cut by 1 base and J by 0 bases, with 10 bases left in between. The CDR3 is 15 residues long. Germline-derived CDR1 and CDR2 are SGHTA and FQGNSA. Methods used by the authors: Quantification of nucleated cells was approximated via reference gene primer amplification. Generated by immunoSEQ multiplex PCR, the TCRdb table keeps only in-frame clones and is missing some. From that table come the V and J calls and clone size; the DNA was used to work out D and trimming. Among 90,000 to 120,000 clones listed, 84% were seen once. The sequence was collected from a human donor in a cohort sampled during active COVID-19. This sequence joins TRBV7-2 and TRBJ2-7; tentatively, D is TRBD1 (5 bases). Material for sequencing was peripheral blood. The CDR3 nucleotides are TGTGCCAGCAGCTTAGGGCAGGGCAGCTCCTACGAGCAGTACTTC. Translation gives CASSLGQGSSYEQYF.